This is a list of T cell receptor beta chains from one sample in a study of T cell repertoires in cytomegalovirus infection. Antigens for these TCRs are unknown. MiXCR, applied by TCRdb to the reads, yields one record per CDR3 protein. The sample includes over 45,000 distinct CDR3 sequences, about a fifth seen only once; the top ten take 70% to 90%. This material consisted of CD8+ T cells from cultured PBMCs, taken from culture after CMV antigen stimulation. All receptors come from a human donor in good health (CMV status not recorded). Some clones in this sample may be carry-over from other donors' samples. CDR3s include the opening cysteine and the closing phenylalanine or tryptophan. D genes are given only for firm matches. A clone size is listed for some rows: how often the clone was seen (once, few, many), or a class if it is expanded.

NA	TRBV7-8	NA	TRBJ2-2	14	TGTGCCAGCAGCTCACAGGGGAACACCGGGGAGCTGTTTTTT	CASSSQGNTGELFF
few	TRBV5-5	NA	TRBJ2-1	13	TGTGCCAGCAGCTTGCGGGGTGGGGATGAGCAGTTCTTC	CASSLRGGDEQFF
NA	TRBV12-5	TRBD2	TRBJ2-7	14	TGTGCTAGTGCACCTAGCGGAACTCTCTACGAGCAGTACTTC	CASAPSGTLYEQYF
few	TRBV7-6	TRBD2	TRBJ2-1	14	TGTGCCAGCAGCCTTAGCGGGCCCATAGATGAGCAGTTCTTC	CASSLSGPIDEQFF
NA	TRBV12-3/TRBV12-4	NA	TRBJ2-1	12	TGTGCCAGCAGCTTCGCTTTCAATGAGCAGTTCTTC	CASSFAFNEQFF
NA	TRBV6-2/TRBV6-3	TRBD1	TRBJ2-3	19	TGTGCCAGCAGCCAATTTGGAGACCGGACAGGGGAAGACACAGATACGCAGTATTTT	CASSQFGDRTGEDTDTQYF
many	TRBV12-3/TRBV12-4	NA	TRBJ2-7	15	TGTGCCAGCAGTTCGACCAGGGTGGAGTCCTACGAGCAGTACTTC	CASSSTRVESYEQYF
NA	TRBV7-6	NA	TRBJ2-7	13	TGTGCCAGCAGCTTAGAGACAGGCTACGAGCAGTACTTC	CASSLETGYEQYF
medium-sized	TRBV4-2	NA	TRBJ2-2	13	TGTGCCAGCAGCTCGAAGCAGGGCGGGGAGCTGTTTTTT	CASSSKQGGELFF
NA	TRBV11-3	NA	TRBJ1-3	19	TGTGCCAGCAGCCAAGCAATAGACCGGACCAGGGTTGGGGGAAACACCATATATTTT	CASSQAIDRTRVGGNTIYF
NA	TRBV7-8	NA	TRBJ2-3	19	TGTGCCAGCAGCTCCCCAGGGGGCTCTAGCGGCCCTAGCACAGATACGCAGTATTTT	CASSSPGGSSGPSTDTQYF
NA	TRBV6-5	TRBD1	TRBJ1-2	13	TGTGCCAGCAGGACAGGGGAATCTGAAGGCTACACCTTC	CASRTGESEGYTF
NA	TRBV24-1	NA	TRBJ1-1	13	TGTGCCACCAGTGATCTGGGGAACACTGAAGCTTTCTTT	CATSDLGNTEAFF
NA	TRBV10-3	NA	TRBJ1-5	17	TGTGCCAGCAGTGAGTCGGGTGAGAGGACCCGGGGGCAGCCCCAGCATTTT	CASSESGERTRGQPQHF
many	TRBV7-2	NA	TRBJ2-7	12	TGTGCCAGCAGCCTGGGGACAACCGAGCAGTACTTC	CASSLGTTEQYF
NA	TRBV7-9	TRBD2	TRBJ2-3	15	TGTGCCAGCAGACCTACTAGCGGGATCACAGATACGCAGTATTTT	CASRPTSGITDTQYF
few	TRBV7-2	NA	TRBJ1-5	13	TGTGCCAGCGCCCCAAGTCGTGGGCAGCCCCAGCATTTT	CASAPSRGQPQHF
NA	TRBV20-1	TRBD1	TRBJ1-2	13	TGCAGTGCCCCGACAGGGGGGCACTATGGCTACACCTTC	CSAPTGGHYGYTF